This T cell receptor (beta chain) appears in the sequencing data of a study of cytomegalovirus exposure and HLA in healthy donors. Overall study context: Findings of an earlier analysis included 110 million or so unique TCR beta sequences from roughly 190 million T cells.

Per germline, CDR1 LNHDA and CDR2 SQIVND (reference sequence). V was cut by 5 bases and J by 7 bases, with 8 bases left in between. The CDR3 has 12 amino acids. 13 Jbeta primers and 60 Vbeta primers were used for the PCR. The repertoire was sequenced with immunoSEQ multiplex PCR; TCRdb's copy has only in-frame clones and lacks some. The data contain around 120,000 clones, about 80% of them seen just once; the ten biggest clones take up 7.5% to 10%. The chain uses TRBV19 and TRBJ1-4; D remains unclear. Input material: PBMCs. This TCR was recovered from a female donor in good health and CMV-seropositive. The CDR3 DNA is TGTGCCAGTAGTCTGAGGCCTGAAAAACTGTTTTTT. It translates to CASSLRPEKLFF.